This T cell receptor beta chain comes out of a study of blood T cells in healthy people across ages. Individuals who donated were healthy Caucasians from Russia aged about 6 to 100. Total RNA amounts of at least 5 micrograms were extracted per sample. Primed by a sample-barcoded 5' primer and a J-beta primer mix, a second PCR proceeded for about 7 to 11 cycles. One entry per CDR3 protein results from TCRdb running MiXCR on the 5' RACE reads. The profile shows about 670,000 distinct CDR3 sequences, around 41% of them singletons. With 5 bases removed from V and 4 bases from J, the gap between germline ends came to 14 bases. CDR3 length: 15 residues.

The chain employs TRBV12-3 or TRBV12-4 and TRBJ2-2, with D possibly matching TRBD1 (6 bases). The sequencing input was blood. The sequence derives from an older man in good health. The CDR3 nucleotides read TGTGCCAGCAGTAACTCCGGGACAAGCACCGGGGAGCTGTTTTTT. It specifies CASSNSGTSTGELFF.